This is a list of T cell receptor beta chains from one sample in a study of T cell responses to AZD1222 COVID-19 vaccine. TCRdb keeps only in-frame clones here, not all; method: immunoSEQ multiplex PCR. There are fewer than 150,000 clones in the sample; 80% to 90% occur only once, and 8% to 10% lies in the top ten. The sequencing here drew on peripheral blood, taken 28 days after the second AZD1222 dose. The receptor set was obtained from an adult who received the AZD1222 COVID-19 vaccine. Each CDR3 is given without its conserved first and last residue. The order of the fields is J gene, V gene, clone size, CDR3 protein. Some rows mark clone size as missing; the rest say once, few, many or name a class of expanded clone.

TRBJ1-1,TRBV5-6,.,ASSLAGGDEAF
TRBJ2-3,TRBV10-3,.,AISGTGGTDTQY
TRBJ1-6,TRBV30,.,AWRKTSSYNSPLH
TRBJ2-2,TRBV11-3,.,ASSYGAGELF
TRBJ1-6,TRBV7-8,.,ASKNGYNSPLH
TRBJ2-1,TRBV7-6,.,ASSRATGKDNEQF
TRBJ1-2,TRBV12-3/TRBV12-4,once,ATLAGGNYGYT
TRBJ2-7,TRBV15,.,ATSKGRGLAYEQY
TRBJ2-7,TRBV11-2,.,ASSSPGGYSYEQY
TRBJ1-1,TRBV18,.,ASSATPRNTEAF
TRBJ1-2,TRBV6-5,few,ASSRGGNYGYT
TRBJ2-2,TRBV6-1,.,ASSEEWPGTNTGELF
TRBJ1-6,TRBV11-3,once,ASSLVVGPRGASYNSPLH
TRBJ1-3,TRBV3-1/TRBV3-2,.,ASSWDSSGNTIY
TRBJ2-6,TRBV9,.,ASSAPVTGGSSGANVLT
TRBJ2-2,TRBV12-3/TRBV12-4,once,ASSFAGELF
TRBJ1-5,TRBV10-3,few,AIRGQGDQPQH
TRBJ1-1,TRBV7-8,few,ASSLEAPQRAF
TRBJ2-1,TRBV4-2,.,ASSQGEGVLILHEQF
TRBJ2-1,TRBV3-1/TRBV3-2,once,ASSSRGRQIYNEQF
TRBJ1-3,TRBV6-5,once,ATRTDWGGNTIY
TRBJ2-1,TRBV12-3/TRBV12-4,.,ASSLGEEQF
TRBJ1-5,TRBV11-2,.,ASSLDSYSNQPQH
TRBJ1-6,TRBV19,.,ASSIAVLNSPLH
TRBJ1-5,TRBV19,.,ASTPGRGLGNQPQH
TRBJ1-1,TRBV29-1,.,SVELQGNTEAF
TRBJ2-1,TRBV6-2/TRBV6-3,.,ASSLQGARSSYNEQF
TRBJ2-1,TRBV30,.,AWSVRLGREGNYEQF